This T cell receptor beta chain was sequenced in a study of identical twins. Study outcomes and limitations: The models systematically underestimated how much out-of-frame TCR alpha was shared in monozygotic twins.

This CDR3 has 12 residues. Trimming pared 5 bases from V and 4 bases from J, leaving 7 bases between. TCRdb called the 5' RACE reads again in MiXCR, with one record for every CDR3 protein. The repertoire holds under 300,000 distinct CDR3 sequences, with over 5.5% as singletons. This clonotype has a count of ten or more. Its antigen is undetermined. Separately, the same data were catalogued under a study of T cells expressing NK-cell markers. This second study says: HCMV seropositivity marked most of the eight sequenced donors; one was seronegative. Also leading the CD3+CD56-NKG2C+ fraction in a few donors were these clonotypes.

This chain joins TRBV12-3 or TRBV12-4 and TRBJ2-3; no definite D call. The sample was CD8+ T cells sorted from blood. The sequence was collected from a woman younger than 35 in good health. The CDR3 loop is CASSPLADTQYF. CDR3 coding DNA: TGTGCCAGCAGTCCCCTTGCAGATACGCAGTATTTT.